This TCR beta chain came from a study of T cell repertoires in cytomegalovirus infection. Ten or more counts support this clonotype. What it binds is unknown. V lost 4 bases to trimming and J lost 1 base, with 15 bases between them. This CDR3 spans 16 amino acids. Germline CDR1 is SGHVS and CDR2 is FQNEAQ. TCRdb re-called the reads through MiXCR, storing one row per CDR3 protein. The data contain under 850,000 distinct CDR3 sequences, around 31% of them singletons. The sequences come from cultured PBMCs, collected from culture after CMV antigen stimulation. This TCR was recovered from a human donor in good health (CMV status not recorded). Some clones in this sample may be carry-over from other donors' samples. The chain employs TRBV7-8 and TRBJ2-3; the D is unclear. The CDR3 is CASSSLDRGRTDTQYF. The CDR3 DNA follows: TGTGCCAGCAGCTCCCTTGACCGCGGTCGCACAGATACGCAGTATTTT. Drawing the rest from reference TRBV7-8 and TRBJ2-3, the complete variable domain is GAGVSQSPRYKVAKRGQDVALRCDPISGHVSLFWYQQALGQGPEFLTYFQNEAQLDKSGLPSDRFFAERPEGSVSTLKIQRTQQEDSAVYLCASSSLDRGRTDTQYFGPGTRLTVL.